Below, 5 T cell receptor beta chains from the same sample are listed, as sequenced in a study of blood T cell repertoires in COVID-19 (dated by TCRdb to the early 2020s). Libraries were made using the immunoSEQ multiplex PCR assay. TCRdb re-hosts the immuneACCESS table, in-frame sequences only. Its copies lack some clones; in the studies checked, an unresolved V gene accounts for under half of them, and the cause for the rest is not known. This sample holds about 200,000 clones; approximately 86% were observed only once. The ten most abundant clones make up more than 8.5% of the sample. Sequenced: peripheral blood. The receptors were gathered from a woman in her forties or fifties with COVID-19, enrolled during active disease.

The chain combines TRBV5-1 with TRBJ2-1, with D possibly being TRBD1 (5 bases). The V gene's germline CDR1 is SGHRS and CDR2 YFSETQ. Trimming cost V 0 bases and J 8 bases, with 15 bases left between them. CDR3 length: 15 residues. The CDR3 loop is CASSLAGRASDEQFF. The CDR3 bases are TGCGCCAGCAGCTTGGCTGGCAGGGCAAGCGATGAGCAGTTCTTC.

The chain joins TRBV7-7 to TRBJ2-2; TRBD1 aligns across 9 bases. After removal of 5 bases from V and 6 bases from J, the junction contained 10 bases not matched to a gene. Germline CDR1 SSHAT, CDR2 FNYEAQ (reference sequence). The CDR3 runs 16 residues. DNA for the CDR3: TGTGCCAGCAGCCCCCAGCCGGACAGGGGAGCCGGGGAGCTGTTTTTT. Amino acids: CASSPQPDRGAGELFF.

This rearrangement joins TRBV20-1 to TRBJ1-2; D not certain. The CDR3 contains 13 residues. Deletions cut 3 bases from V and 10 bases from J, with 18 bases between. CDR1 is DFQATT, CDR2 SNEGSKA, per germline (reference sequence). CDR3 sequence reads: CSASKAGRADYTF. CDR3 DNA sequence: TGCAGTGCTAGTAAAGCGGGCCGGGCGGACTACACCTTC.

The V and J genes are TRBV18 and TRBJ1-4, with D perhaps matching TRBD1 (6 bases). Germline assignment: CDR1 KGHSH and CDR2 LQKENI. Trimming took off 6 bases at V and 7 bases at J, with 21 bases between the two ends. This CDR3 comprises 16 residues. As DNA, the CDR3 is TGTGCCAGCTCCCTCAAATGGGACAAAGTGGGTGAAAAACTGTTTTTT. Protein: CASSLKWDKVGEKLFF.

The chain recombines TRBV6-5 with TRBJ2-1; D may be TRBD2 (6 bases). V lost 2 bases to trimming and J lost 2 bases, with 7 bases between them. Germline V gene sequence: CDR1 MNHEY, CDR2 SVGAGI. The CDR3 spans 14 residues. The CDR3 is CASSYREPYNEQFF. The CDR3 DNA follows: TGTGCCAGCAGTTACCGGGAGCCCTACAATGAGCAGTTCTTC.